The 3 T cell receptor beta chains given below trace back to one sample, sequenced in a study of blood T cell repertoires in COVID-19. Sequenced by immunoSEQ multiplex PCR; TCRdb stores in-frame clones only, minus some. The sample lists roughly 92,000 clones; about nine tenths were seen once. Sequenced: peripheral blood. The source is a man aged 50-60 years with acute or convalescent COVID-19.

The CDR3 DNA follows: TGTGCCAGCAGCCAAGTGACGGGGTGGGACACTGAAGCTTTCTTT. It is translated as CASSQVTGWDTEAFF. The chain joins TRBV4-2 to TRBJ1-1; unclear D gene. Per germline, CDR1 LGHNA and CDR2 YNFKEQ. This CDR3 is built from 15 residues. The V gene lost 1 base and the J gene lost 3 bases, with 12 bases spanning the gap.

CDR3 protein: CASSFWGGQPQHF. CDR3 bases: TGCGCCAGCAGCTTCTGGGGAGGGCAGCCCCAGCATTTT. The rearrangement links TRBV5-1 to TRBJ1-5, with D uncertain. Germline values: CDR1 SGHRS, CDR2 YFSETQ. CDR3 length: 13 amino acids. Trimming shortened V by 2 bases and J by 7 bases, and 10 bases separated the two germline ends.

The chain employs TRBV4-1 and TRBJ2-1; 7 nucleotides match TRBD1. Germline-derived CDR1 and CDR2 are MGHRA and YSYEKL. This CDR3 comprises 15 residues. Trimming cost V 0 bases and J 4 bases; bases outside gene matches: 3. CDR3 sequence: CASSQEGTEYNEQFF. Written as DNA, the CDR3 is TGCGCCAGCAGCCAAGAAGGGACAGAATACAATGAGCAGTTCTTC.